This T cell receptor (beta chain) was sequenced in a study of cytomegalovirus exposure and HLA in healthy donors. The data were produced by immunoSEQ multiplex PCR, yet TCRdb's version contains in-frame clones alone and is incomplete. The sample comprises hundreds of thousands of clones, roughly 83% of which are singletons, and about 14% rests with the top ten. Germline V gene data show CDR1 as MDHEN and CDR2 as SYDVKM. The V gene lost 6 bases and the J gene lost 3 bases, with 9 bases spanning the gap. The CDR3 extends over 12 amino acids. This receptor was taken from a woman in her twenties or thirties in good health and CMV-seropositive. The source material was PBMCs. The V and J genes are TRBV28 and TRBJ2-7; D is unresolved. The CDR3 nucleotides read TGTGCCAGCAGCCGGGCCGACTACGAGCAGTACTTC. Amino acid sequence: CASSRADYEQYF.